This T cell receptor (beta chain) was sequenced during a study of control samples from healthy donors and cancer patients. Produced via immunoSEQ multiplex PCR; TCRdb's table is partial and in-frame only. The repertoire holds about 73,000 clones, around 92% seen once, with over 15% in the top ten. Germline V gene data show CDR1 as SGHRS and CDR2 as YFSETQ. The CDR3 runs to 17 residues. The V and J ends lost 1 base and 6 bases, in that order; junction bases with no gene match: 12. The receptor comes from a man between 60 and 75 years old with lung cancer. The gene calls are TRBV5-1 and TRBJ2-2; 7 bases are shared with TRBD1. The sample was PBMCs. This chain's CDR3 is CASSLPPTGEPAGELFF. In DNA form, the CDR3 reads TGCGCCAGCAGCTTGCCGCCCACAGGGGAACCCGCCGGGGAGCTGTTTTTT.